This T cell receptor (beta chain) came from a study of identical twins. Germline lookup yields CDR1 KGHDR and CDR2 SFDVKD. The CDR3 covers 13 residues. The V end lost 8 bases, the J end lost 8 bases, and 15 bases lay between the germline ends. cDNA carried unique molecular identifiers, and a universal primer site was added by template switching. TCRdb redid the calling of the 5' RACE reads with MiXCR, one entry per CDR3 protein. Here the sample spans around 450,000 distinct CDR3 sequences, 12% to 15% being singletons. This clonotype has a handful of counts. What it binds is not known. Study observations and caveats: The models systematically underestimated how much out-of-frame TCR alpha was shared in monozygotic twins. Alpha sequences out of frame and shared by twins had excess low generation probability.

These data also formed part of another study, on yellow fever vaccine responses in identical twins.

The TCR sequence derives from a woman aged 18-29 years in good health. This chain links TRBV24-1 with TRBJ2-4, with a tentative D call TRBD2 (5 bases). The sequencing input was CD4+ T cells sorted from blood. For the CDR3, the DNA is TGTGCCACCACCCTGGGGAGAAAGTACATTCAGTACTTC. Its translation: CATTLGRKYIQYF.